This TCR beta chain was captured in a study of PD-1 blockade in classical Hodgkin lymphoma. Every patient experienced relapse after autologous stem cell transplantation, and brentuximab vedotin exposure varied. Isolation of CD8+ T cells from thawed PBMCs used magnetic negative selection. Reported best responses ranged across complete response, partial response or progressive disease. Sequencing used immunoSEQ multiplex PCR; TCRdb keeps in-frame clones, though not all of them. The table records several thousand clones, 65% to 85% of them present only once. Sequencing used CD8+ T cells from blood, obtained at baseline. This receptor was obtained from a human donor with classical Hodgkin lymphoma.

As DNA, the CDR3 is TGTGCCAGCAGCTCCGAGACAGGGTTTACAGATACGCAGTATTTT. Amino acid sequence: CASSSETGFTDTQYF. The rearrangement uses TRBV11-3 and TRBJ2-3; 7 bases line up with TRBD1. V shed 4 bases and J 3 bases; nucleotides not matched to a gene: 7. The length of the CDR3 is 15 residues. Germline V CDR1 and CDR2: SGHNT, YENEEA.